This TCR beta chain was retrieved from a study of PD-1 blockade in classical Hodgkin lymphoma. Whole-study results and caveats: Why the repertoires differ is still unclear, perhaps disease activity or prior therapy.

Comments on this clone: Its specificity is not known.

J was trimmed by 0 bases and V by 0 bases; bases with no gene match: 2. Germline CDR1 WSHSY, CDR2 SAAADI. This CDR3 is 16 amino acids long. Each patient relapsed following autologous stem cell transplantation, and prior brentuximab vedotin exposure differed. Only in-frame clones appear in the TCRdb table, and some are missing; sequencing was by immunoSEQ multiplex PCR. The sample shows more than 25,000 clones, about 78% of them seen only once. This chain links TRBV10-2 with TRBJ1-5, with TRBD1 identical over 7 bases. Sequenced material: peripheral blood mononuclear cells (PBMCs), taken before the second cycle of nivolumab. The TCR was taken from a human donor with classical Hodgkin lymphoma. CDR3 in DNA: TGCGCCAGCAGTGAGTCTAACAGGGGTAGCAATCAGCCCCAGCATTTT. Its translation: CASSESNRGSNQPQHF.